This T cell receptor beta chain was observed in a study of T cell changes during pregnancy in multiple sclerosis. Assay used: immunoSEQ multiplex PCR; TCRdb lists only in-frame clones, some missing. Altogether about 59,000 clones are present, around 94% being singletons, with the ten largest covering 2% to 3%. This CDR3 spans 14 amino acids. CDR1 and CDR2 from the germline V gene are WSHSY and SAAADI. V dropped 7 bases and J dropped 2 bases, with 15 bases sitting between them. This clonotype originated in a female donor with multiple sclerosis, enrolled in a pregnancy study. The chain recombines TRBV10-2 with TRBJ2-7, with D maybe TRBD2 (5 bases). Material: CD8+ T cells from peripheral blood mononuclear cells, obtained after pregnancy. The CDR3 loop is CASNSAGYTYEQYF. The CDR3, as DNA: TGCGCCAGCAACTCCGCGGGCTACACCTACGAGCAGTACTTC.